This T cell receptor (beta chain) was found in a study of OX40 agonist ivuxolimab in advanced cancers. In the study overall: Ivuxolimab, which patients received intravenously every 2 weeks, was dosed at 0.01 to 10 mg/kg. The mean age was roughly 60 years, ranging from roughly 23 to 80, with about 87% of participants male.

The CDR3 totals 15 residues. Looked up from germline, CDR1 is SQVTM and CDR2 is ANQGSEA. The ends were cut back, 0 bases at V and 4 bases at J, with 16 bases in the middle. Overall study results and limits: Fewer expanded clones were found on average in CD4+ than in CD8+ T cells.

Profiling relied on immunoSEQ multiplex PCR, and the TCRdb table lists in-frame clones only, not all of them. The table includes 73,000 or so clones, 80% to 95% detected once. On this clone: Its antigen is not known.

The chain recombines TRBV29-1 with TRBJ2-7; no clear D gene. The sample consisted of CD4+ or CD8+ T cells sorted from blood, taken in a trial of the OX40 agonist ivuxolimab. The TCR originated in an adult with an advanced solid tumor such as melanoma, head and neck, liver or kidney cancer. The CDR3 is CSVEDLRARPYEQYF. As DNA, the CDR3 is TGCAGCGTTGAAGATCTTAGGGCGCGACCTTACGAGCAGTACTTC.